These 2 T cell receptor beta chains came from one sample sequenced in a study of CD8+CD57+ T cells in acquired aplastic anemia. Genomic DNA served as template for TCR beta VDJ and CDR3 profiling. TCRdb reprocessed the reads with MiXCR, giving one entry per CDR3 protein. The sample has 250,000 to 300,000 distinct CDR3 sequences, around three fifths seen once; the top ten hold 7.5% to 9%. Specimen: sorted CD4+, CD8+, or CD8+CD57+ T cells (not recorded which) from PBMCs. Source of these receptors: a human donor with severe aplastic anemia or a healthy control (not recorded which).

This chain connects TRBV27 to TRBJ2-6; 9 nucleotides line up with TRBD1. Germline V gene sequence: CDR1 MNHEY, CDR2 SMNVEV (reference sequence). After removal of 8 bases from V and 4 bases from J, the junction contained 15 bases not matched to a gene. The CDR3 sequence is 18 residues long. The CDR3 spells CASGRIGTGFSGANVLTF. The CDR3 region has the DNA TGTGCCAGCGGAAGGATCGGGACAGGGTTTTCGGGGGCCAACGTCCTGACTTTC. The variable domain in full, completed from reference TRBV27 and TRBJ2-6, reads EAQVTQNPRYLITVTGKKLTVTCSQNMNHEYMSWYRQDPGLGLRQIYYSMNVEVTDKGDVPEGYKVSRKEKRNFPLILESPSPNQTSLYFCASGRIGTGFSGANVLTFGAGSRLTVL.

This clonotype was detected ten times or more. CDR3 sequence: CATSREHVSTYEQYF. The DNA of the CDR3 is TGTGCCACCAGCAGAGAGCACGTTTCCACCTACGAGCAGTACTTC. The J gene is TRBJ2-7, the V gene TRBV15; D remains ambiguous. V lost 0 bases to trimming and J lost 2 bases, with 11 bases between them. This CDR3 contains 15 residues. Germline V gives CDR1 LNHNV, CDR2 YYDKDF (reference sequence).